The T cell receptor beta chain under discussion was sequenced for a study of blood T cell repertoires in COVID-19. Overall study: T cells, B-cell-depleted T cells, or PBMCs provided the cDNA or gDNA that served as material.

The length of the CDR3 is 12 residues. Germline-derived CDR1 and CDR2 are KGHSH and LQKENI. The V and J ends lost 5 bases and 2 bases respectively, with 6 bases between them. Sequencing was performed with immunoSEQ multiplex PCR; in TCRdb, only in-frame clones are kept and a portion is missing. This table holds about 49,000 clones, roughly 90% found once. This clonotype originated in a human donor in a cohort sampled during active COVID-19. The chain links TRBV18 to TRBJ2-5, with D hard to call. The sequenced sample consisted of peripheral blood. The CDR3 here is CASSYKQETQYF. The CDR3 bases are TGTGCCAGCTCATACAAACAAGAGACCCAGTACTTC.